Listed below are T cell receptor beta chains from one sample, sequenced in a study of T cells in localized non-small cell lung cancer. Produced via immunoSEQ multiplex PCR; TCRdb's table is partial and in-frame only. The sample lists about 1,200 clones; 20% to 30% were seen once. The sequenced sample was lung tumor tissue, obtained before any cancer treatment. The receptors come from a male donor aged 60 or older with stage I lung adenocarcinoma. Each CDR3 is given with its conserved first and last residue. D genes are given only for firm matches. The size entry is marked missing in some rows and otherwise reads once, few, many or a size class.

CDR3aa: CASISGGGLDTQYF
CDR3nt: TGTGCCAGCATAAGCGGGGGGGGCCTGGATACGCAGTATTTT
d_gene: TRBD2
v_gene: TRBV2
j_gene: TRBJ2-3
abundance: .

CDR3aa: CASSLVPSRNEQFF
CDR3nt: TGTGCCAGCAGCTTAGTCCCTAGTCGCAATGAGCAGTTCTTC
d_gene: .
v_gene: TRBV11-3
j_gene: TRBJ2-1
abundance: few

CDR3aa: CASSLVTSGSGETQYF
CDR3nt: TGCGCCAGCAGCTTGGTTACTAGCGGGTCCGGAGAGACCCAGTACTTC
d_gene: TRBD2
v_gene: TRBV5-1
j_gene: TRBJ2-5
abundance: .

CDR3aa: CASSYYKTKNGAAGNTIYF
CDR3nt: TGTGCCAGCAGTTACTACAAGACGAAGAATGGGGCTGCTGGAAACACCATATATTTT
d_gene: .
v_gene: TRBV6-7
j_gene: TRBJ1-3
abundance: few

CDR3aa: CASSIDFLGGLLTGELFF
CDR3nt: TGTGCCAGTAGTATAGATTTTTTAGGAGGGTTGCTCACCGGGGAGCTGTTTTTT
d_gene: .
v_gene: TRBV19
j_gene: TRBJ2-2
abundance: .

CDR3aa: CSAGFDYRKTQYF
CDR3nt: TGCAGCGCTGGCTTCGACTATAGGAAGACCCAGTACTTC
d_gene: .
v_gene: TRBV29-1
j_gene: TRBJ2-5
abundance: .

CDR3aa: CASSQGMTTEAFF
CDR3nt: TGTGCCAGCAGCCAAGGTATGACCACTGAAGCTTTCTTT
d_gene: .
v_gene: TRBV9
j_gene: TRBJ1-1
abundance: large

CDR3aa: CASSLVGPRGGLFF
CDR3nt: TGCGCCAGCAGCTTGGTGGGACCGCGGGGAGGACTGTTTTTT
d_gene: .
v_gene: TRBV5-1
j_gene: TRBJ1-4
abundance: .

CDR3aa: CASFTSNRGQNYSGANVLTF
CDR3nt: TGTGCCAGCTTTACTTCCAACCGGGGCCAGAACTACTCTGGGGCCAACGTCCTGACTTTC
d_gene: .
v_gene: TRBV14
j_gene: TRBJ2-6
abundance: .

CDR3aa: CASSVGLAGGQETQYF
CDR3nt: TGTGCCAGCAGCGTGGGACTAGCGGGGGGGCAGGAGACCCAGTACTTC
d_gene: TRBD2
v_gene: TRBV9
j_gene: TRBJ2-5
abundance: few

CDR3aa: CASSLALRGQGYTF
CDR3nt: TGCGCCAGCAGCTTGGCTCTCAGGGGGCAAGGCTACACCTTC
d_gene: TRBD1
v_gene: TRBV5-1
j_gene: TRBJ1-2
abundance: .

CDR3aa: CASSLTAGSYEQYF
CDR3nt: TGCGCCAGCAGCTTGACAGCGGGTAGTTACGAGCAGTACTTC
d_gene: .
v_gene: TRBV5-1
j_gene: TRBJ2-7
abundance: .

CDR3aa: CASSLTDGTYNEQFF
CDR3nt: TGTGCCAGCAGTTTGACGGATGGAACCTACAATGAGCAGTTCTTC
d_gene: .
v_gene: TRBV6-8
j_gene: TRBJ2-1
abundance: .

CDR3aa: CASNNGLTPAQPQHF
CDR3nt: TGTGCCAGCAATAACGGACTTACCCCCGCCCAGCCCCAGCATTTT
d_gene: .
v_gene: TRBV6-8
j_gene: TRBJ1-5
abundance: few

CDR3aa: CASSLKGLADTQYF
CDR3nt: TGTGCCAGCAGCTTAAAGGGACTAGCAGATACGCAGTATTTT
d_gene: TRBD2
v_gene: TRBV7-7
j_gene: TRBJ2-3
abundance: medium-sized

CDR3aa: CASSMAFRGGEQYF
CDR3nt: TGTGCCAGTAGTATGGCATTTCGGGGGGGCGAGCAGTACTTC
d_gene: TRBD2
v_gene: TRBV19
j_gene: TRBJ2-7
abundance: .

CDR3aa: CATSRPGATPNIQYF
CDR3nt: TGTGCCACCAGCAGGCCGGGGGCGACCCCAAACATTCAGTACTTC
d_gene: .
v_gene: TRBV15
j_gene: TRBJ2-4
abundance: .

CDR3aa: CATSREQIAYEQYF
CDR3nt: TGTGCCACCAGCAGAGAACAGATAGCCTACGAGCAGTACTTC
d_gene: .
v_gene: TRBV15
j_gene: TRBJ2-7
abundance: .

CDR3aa: CATSREILQGVDEQFF
CDR3nt: TGTGCCACCAGCAGGGAAATCCTACAGGGGGTTGATGAGCAGTTCTTC
d_gene: TRBD1
v_gene: TRBV15
j_gene: TRBJ2-1
abundance: .

CDR3aa: CAISYAGGGEAEAFF
CDR3nt: TGTGCCATCAGTTATGCCGGAGGAGGGGAAGCTGAAGCTTTCTTT
d_gene: .
v_gene: TRBV6-8
j_gene: TRBJ1-1
abundance: large

CDR3aa: CASSRRGASYGYTF
CDR3nt: TGTGCCAGTAGCCGCAGAGGGGCCAGCTATGGCTACACCTTC
d_gene: .
v_gene: TRBV19
j_gene: TRBJ1-2
abundance: .

CDR3aa: CASSRGTSGDYEQYF
CDR3nt: TGTGCCAGCAGCCGTGGGACTAGCGGGGACTACGAGCAGTACTTC
d_gene: TRBD2
v_gene: TRBV11-3
j_gene: TRBJ2-7
abundance: .

CDR3aa: CASSPHQDRGRGYTF
CDR3nt: TGTGCCAGCAGCCCCCACCAAGACAGGGGCCGTGGCTACACCTTC
d_gene: TRBD1
v_gene: TRBV14
j_gene: TRBJ1-2
abundance: few